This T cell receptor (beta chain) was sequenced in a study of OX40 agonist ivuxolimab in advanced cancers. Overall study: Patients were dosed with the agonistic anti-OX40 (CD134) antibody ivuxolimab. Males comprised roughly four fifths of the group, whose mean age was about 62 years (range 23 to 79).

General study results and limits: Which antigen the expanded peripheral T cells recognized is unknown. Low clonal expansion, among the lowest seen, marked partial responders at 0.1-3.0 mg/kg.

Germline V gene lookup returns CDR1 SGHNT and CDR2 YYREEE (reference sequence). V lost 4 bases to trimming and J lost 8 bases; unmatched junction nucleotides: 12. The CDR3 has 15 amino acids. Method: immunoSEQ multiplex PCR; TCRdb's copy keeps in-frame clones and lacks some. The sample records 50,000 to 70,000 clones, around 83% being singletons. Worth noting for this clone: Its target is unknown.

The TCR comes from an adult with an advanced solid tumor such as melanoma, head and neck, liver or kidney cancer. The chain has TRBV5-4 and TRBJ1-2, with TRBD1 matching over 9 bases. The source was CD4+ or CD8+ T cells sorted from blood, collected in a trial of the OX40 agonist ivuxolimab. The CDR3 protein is CASSQGGQGVWGYTF. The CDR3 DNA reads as TGTGCCAGCAGCCAAGGGGGACAGGGCGTGTGGGGCTACACCTTC.